Listed below are T cell receptor beta chains from one sample, sequenced in a study of cytomegalovirus exposure and HLA in healthy donors. Profiled with immunoSEQ multiplex PCR; TCRdb holds only in-frame clones, not every one. The data hold roughly 80,000 clones, with about 75% observed a single time. Sequencing was carried out using PBMCs. These receptors were obtained from a man in his sixties in good health and CMV-seropositive. Both conserved end residues are trimmed from each CDR3. Fields, in order: V gene, J gene, CDR3 protein.

V: TRBV30; J: TRBJ1-2; CDR3: ASPRDSYGYT
V: TRBV7-9; J: TRBJ2-7; CDR3: SSSLAGHAYEQY
V: TRBV7-3; J: TRBJ2-7; CDR3: ASSSGGVGEQY
V: TRBV4-1; J: TRBJ1-1; CDR3: ASSQGQGANTEAF
V: TRBV6-6; J: TRBJ1-1; CDR3: ASNPTMNTEAF
V: TRBV29-1; J: TRBJ2-1; CDR3: SVESRTSNEQF
V: TRBV5-1; J: TRBJ2-2; CDR3: ASREGRAGELF
V: TRBV29-1; J: TRBJ2-3; CDR3: SVLTGVARDTQY
V: TRBV28; J: TRBJ1-1; CDR3: ASSPSTGLGTEAF
V: TRBV7-6; J: TRBJ2-5; CDR3: ASSLRPPGQETQY
V: TRBV28; J: TRBJ2-7; CDR3: ASSPRSSEQY
V: TRBV11-2; J: TRBJ2-5; CDR3: ASSLDDGRGKSQY
V: TRBV4-3; J: TRBJ1-2; CDR3: ASRGRTVGYT
V: TRBV5-1; J: TRBJ1-4; CDR3: ASSFLRQGGSYEKLF
V: TRBV7-2; J: TRBJ2-5; CDR3: ASNSKGQGSETQY
V: TRBV28; J: TRBJ2-5; CDR3: ASSLRETQY
V: TRBV29-1; J: TRBJ2-2; CDR3: SVEGPGGELF